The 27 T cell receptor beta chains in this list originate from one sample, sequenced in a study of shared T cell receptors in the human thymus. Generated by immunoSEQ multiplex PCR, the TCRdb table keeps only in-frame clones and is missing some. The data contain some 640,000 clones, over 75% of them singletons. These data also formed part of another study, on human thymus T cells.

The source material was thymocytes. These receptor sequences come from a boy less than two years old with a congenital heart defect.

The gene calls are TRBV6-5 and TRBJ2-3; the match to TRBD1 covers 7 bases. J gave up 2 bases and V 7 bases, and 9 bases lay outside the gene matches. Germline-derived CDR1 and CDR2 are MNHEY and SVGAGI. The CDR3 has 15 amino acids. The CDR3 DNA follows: TGTGCCAGCACCATGACAGGGCGGCACACAGATACGCAGTATTTT. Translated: CASTMTGRHTDTQYF.

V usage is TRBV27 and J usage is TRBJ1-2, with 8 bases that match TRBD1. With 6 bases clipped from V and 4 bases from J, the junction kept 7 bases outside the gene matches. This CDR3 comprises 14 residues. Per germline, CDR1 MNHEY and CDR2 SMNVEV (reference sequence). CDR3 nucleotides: TGTGCCAGCAGCCCAGGGGGCCTTTCCTATGGCTACACCTTC. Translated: CASSPGGLSYGYTF.

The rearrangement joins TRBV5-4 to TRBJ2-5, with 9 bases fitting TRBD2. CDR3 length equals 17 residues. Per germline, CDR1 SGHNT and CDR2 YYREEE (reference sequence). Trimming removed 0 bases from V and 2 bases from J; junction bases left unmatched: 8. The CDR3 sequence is CASSLAASGGPQETQYF. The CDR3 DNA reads TGTGCCAGCAGCTTGGCCGCGAGCGGGGGGCCACAAGAGACCCAGTACTTC.

The CDR3 DNA reads TGCAGCGTTTGGGACAGGAGGAGCACAGATACGCAGTATTTT. Amino acids: CSVWDRRSTDTQYF. The rearrangement uses TRBV29-1 and TRBJ2-3; 8 bases map to TRBD1. Germline values: CDR1 SQVTM, CDR2 ANQGSEA. The CDR3 has 14 residues. J was trimmed by 0 bases and V by 5 bases; bases with no gene match: 4.

The CDR3 spells CSVEDREPPYEQYF. The CDR3 nucleotides read TGCAGCGTTGAAGACCGAGAACCCCCCTACGAGCAGTACTTC. The chain is built from TRBV29-1 and TRBJ2-7; no definite D call. This CDR3 is 14 amino acids long. Germline CDR1 reads SQVTM; CDR2 reads ANQGSEA. V lost 0 bases and J 2 bases, leaving 11 bases between the germline ends.

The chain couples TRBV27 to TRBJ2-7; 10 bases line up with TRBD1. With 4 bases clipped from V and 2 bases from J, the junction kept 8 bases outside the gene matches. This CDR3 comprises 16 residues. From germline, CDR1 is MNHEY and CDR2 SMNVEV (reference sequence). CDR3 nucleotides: TGTGCCAGCAGTTCACGACAGGGGGCGCGGACCTACGAGCAGTACTTC. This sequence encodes CASSSRQGARTYEQYF.

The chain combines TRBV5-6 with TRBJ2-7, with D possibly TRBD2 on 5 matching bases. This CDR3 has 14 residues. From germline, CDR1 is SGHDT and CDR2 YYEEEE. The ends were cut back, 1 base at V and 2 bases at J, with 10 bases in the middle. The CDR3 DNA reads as TGTGCCAGCAGCTTGTCCGGACTGACCTACGAGCAGTACTTC. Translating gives CASSLSGLTYEQYF.

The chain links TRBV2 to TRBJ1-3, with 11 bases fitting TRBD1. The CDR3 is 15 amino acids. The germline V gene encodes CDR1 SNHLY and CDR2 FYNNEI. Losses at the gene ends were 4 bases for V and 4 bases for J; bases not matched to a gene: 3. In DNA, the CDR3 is TGTGCCAGCAGTGTGGGACAGGGGGGAGGAAACACCATATATTTT. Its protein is CASSVGQGGGNTIYF.

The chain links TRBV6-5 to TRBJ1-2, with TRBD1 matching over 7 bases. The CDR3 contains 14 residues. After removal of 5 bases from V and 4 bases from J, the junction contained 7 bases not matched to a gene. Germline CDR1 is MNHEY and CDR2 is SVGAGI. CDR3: CASSATGTSYGYTF. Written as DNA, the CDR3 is TGTGCCAGCAGTGCGACAGGGACCTCCTATGGCTACACCTTC.

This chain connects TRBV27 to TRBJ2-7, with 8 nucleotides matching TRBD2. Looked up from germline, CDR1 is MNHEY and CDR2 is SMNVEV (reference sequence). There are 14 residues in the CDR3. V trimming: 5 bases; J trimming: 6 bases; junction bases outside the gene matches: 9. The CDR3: CASSQLADRLEQYF. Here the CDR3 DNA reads TGTGCCAGCAGTCAACTAGCGGACCGTCTCGAGCAGTACTTC.

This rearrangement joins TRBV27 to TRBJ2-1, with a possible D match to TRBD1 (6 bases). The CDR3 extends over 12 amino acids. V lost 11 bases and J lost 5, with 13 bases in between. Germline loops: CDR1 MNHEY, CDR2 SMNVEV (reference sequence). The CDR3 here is CAAGQIDNEQFF. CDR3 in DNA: TGTGCCGCAGGACAGATAGACAATGAGCAGTTCTTC.

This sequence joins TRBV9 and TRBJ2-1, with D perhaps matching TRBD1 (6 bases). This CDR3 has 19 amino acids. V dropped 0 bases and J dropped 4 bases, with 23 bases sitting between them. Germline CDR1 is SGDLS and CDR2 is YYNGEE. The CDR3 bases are TGTGCCAGCAGCGTAGAACAGGGCGGTGTCGCAGGGAATTACAATGAGCAGTTCTTC. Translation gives CASSVEQGGVAGNYNEQFF.

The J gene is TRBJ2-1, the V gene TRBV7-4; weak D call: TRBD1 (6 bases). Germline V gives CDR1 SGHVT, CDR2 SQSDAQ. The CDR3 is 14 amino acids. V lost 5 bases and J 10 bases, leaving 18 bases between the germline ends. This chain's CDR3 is CASSTSTGAKEQFF. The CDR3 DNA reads TGTGCCAGCAGCACTTCGACAGGCGCCAAAGAGCAGTTCTTC. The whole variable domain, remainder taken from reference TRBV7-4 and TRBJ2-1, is GAGVSQSPRYKVAKRGRDVALRCDSISGHVTLYWYRQTLGQGSEVLTYSQSDAQRDKSGRPSGRFSAERPERSVSTLKIQRTEQGDSAVYLCASSTSTGAKEQFFGPGTRLTVL.

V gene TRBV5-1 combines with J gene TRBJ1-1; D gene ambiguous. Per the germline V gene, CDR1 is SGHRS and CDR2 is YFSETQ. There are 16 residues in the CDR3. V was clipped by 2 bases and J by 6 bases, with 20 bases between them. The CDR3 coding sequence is TGCGCCAGCAGCTTTATTTCAGATGGGCAGCCATCTGAAGCTTTCTTT. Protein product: CASSFISDGQPSEAFF.

This chain's CDR3 is CASSNEARDYPLEQYF. The CDR3 nucleotides are TGTGCCAGCAGCAACGAAGCCCGGGATTACCCCCTCGAGCAGTACTTC. This sequence joins TRBV7-6 and TRBJ2-7; D perhaps matches TRBD2 (5 bases). The V gene lost 5 bases and the J gene lost 6 bases, with 23 bases spanning the gap. The length of the CDR3 is 16 residues. The germline V gene has CDR1 SGHVS and CDR2 FNYEAQ. Based on the CDR3 plus reference TRBV7-6 and TRBJ2-7, the full variable domain is GAGVSQSPRYKVTKRGQDVALRCDPISGHVSLYWYRQALGQGPEFLTYFNYEAQQDKSGLPNDRFSAERPEGSISTLTIQRTEQRDSAMYRCASSNEARDYPLEQYFGPGTRLTVT.

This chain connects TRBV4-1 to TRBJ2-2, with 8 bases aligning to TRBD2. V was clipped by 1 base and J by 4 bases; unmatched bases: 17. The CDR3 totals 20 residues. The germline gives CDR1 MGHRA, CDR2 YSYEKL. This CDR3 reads CASSQAQSIPGGWGTGELFF. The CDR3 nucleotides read TGCGCCAGCAGCCAAGCTCAATCCATCCCGGGAGGGTGGGGCACCGGGGAGCTGTTTTTT.

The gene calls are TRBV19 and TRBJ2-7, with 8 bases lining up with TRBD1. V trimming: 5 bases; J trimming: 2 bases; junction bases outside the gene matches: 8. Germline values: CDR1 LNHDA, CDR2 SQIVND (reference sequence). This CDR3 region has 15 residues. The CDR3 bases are TGTGCCAGTAGTCGAGCCCGGGACAGGCCCTACGAGCAGTACTTC. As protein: CASSRARDRPYEQYF.

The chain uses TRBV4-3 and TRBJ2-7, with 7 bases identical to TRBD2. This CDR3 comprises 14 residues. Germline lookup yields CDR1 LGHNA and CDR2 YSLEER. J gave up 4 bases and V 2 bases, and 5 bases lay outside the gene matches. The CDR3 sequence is CASSQRTAGYEQYF. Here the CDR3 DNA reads TGCGCCAGCAGCCAACGAACAGCGGGGTACGAGCAGTACTTC.

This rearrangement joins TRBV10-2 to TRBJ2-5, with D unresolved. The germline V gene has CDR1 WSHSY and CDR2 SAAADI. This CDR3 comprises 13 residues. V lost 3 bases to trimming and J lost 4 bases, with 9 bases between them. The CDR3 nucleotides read TGCGCCAGCAGTGACACGGTTCGAGAGACCCAGTACTTC. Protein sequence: CASSDTVRETQYF.

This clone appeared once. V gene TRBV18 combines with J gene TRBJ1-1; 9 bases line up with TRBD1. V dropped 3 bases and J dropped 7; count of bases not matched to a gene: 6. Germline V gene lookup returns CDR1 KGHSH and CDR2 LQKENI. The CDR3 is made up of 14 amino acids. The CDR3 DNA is TGTGCCAGCTCACCGACAGGGGGAGATAATGAAGCTTTCTTT. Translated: CASSPTGGDNEAFF.

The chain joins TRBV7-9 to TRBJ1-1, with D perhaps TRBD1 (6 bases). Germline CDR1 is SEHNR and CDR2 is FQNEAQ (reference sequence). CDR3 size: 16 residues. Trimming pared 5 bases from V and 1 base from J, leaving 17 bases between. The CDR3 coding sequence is TGTGCCAGCAGCGAGCTACCGGGACATCCGAACACTGAAGCTTTCTTT. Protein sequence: CASSELPGHPNTEAFF.

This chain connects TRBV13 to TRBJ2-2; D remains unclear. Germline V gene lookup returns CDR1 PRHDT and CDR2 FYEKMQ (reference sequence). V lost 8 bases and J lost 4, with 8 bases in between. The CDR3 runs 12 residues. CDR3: CASGVGTGELFF. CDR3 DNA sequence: TGTGCCAGCGGAGTGGGCACCGGGGAGCTGTTTTTT.

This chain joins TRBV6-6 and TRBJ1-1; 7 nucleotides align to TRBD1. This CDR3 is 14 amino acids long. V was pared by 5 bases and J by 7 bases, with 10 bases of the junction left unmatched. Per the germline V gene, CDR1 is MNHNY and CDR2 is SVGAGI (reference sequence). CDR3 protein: CASSPKTGAIEAFF. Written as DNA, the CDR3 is TGTGCCAGCAGTCCTAAAACAGGGGCGATTGAAGCTTTCTTT.

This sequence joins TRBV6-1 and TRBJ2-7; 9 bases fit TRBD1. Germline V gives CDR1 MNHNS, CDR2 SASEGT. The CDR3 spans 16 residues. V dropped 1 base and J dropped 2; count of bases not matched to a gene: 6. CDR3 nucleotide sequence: TGTGCCAGCAGTGAAGTAGGGACAGGGTCCACCTACGAGCAGTACTTC. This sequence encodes CASSEVGTGSTYEQYF.

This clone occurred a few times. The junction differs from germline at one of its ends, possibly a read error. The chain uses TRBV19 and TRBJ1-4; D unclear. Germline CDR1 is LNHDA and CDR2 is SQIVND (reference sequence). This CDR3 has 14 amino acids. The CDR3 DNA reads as TGTGCCAGTAGGTTCAGAGGAACTGATGAAAAACTGTTTTTT. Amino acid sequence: CASRFRGTDEKLFF.

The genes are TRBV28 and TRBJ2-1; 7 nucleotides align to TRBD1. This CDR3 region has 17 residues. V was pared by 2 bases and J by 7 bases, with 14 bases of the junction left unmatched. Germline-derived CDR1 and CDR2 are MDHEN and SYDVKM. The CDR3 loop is CASSLIFSGTAVNEQFF. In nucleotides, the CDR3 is TGTGCCAGCAGTTTAATTTTTTCGGGGACAGCGGTAAATGAGCAGTTCTTC.

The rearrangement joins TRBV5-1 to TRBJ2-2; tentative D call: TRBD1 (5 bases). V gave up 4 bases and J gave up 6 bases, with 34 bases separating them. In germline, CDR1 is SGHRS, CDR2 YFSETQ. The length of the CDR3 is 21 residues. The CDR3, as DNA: TGCGCCAGCAGCCCGAGCCCTACAGGAAGGCCGTTTCGAGTTGGGTCCGGGGAGCTGTTTTTT. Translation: CASSPSPTGRPFRVGSGELFF.